This T cell receptor beta chain comes out of a study of blood T cell repertoires in COVID-19. With 4 bases clipped from V and 4 bases from J, the junction kept 8 bases outside the gene matches. The V gene's germline CDR1 is SGDLS and CDR2 YYNGEE. CDR3 size: 16 residues. The data were produced by immunoSEQ multiplex PCR, yet TCRdb's version contains in-frame clones alone and is incomplete. The sample contains roughly 250,000 clones, around 85% of which appear only once. This chain links TRBV9 with TRBJ2-3; 11 nucleotides match TRBD2. Sequenced input: PBMCs or T cells enriched from blood (not recorded which). The receptor comes from a woman between 25 and 40 years old who had recovered from COVID-19. The CDR3 spells CASSFASGRNPDTQYF. The CDR3 bases are TGTGCCAGCAGCTTCGCTAGCGGGAGGAACCCAGATACGCAGTATTTT.